These 2 T cell receptor beta chains originate from one sample sequenced in a study of cytomegalovirus exposure and HLA in healthy donors. PCR employed 60 Vbeta and 13 Jbeta primers. Measured with immunoSEQ multiplex PCR; TCRdb has only the in-frame clones, and not every one. Seen here are about 130,000 clones, approximately 80% observed once, and the top ten hold approximately 5.6%. The specimen sequenced was PBMCs. The receptors stem from a middle-aged woman in good health and CMV-seropositive.

This clone appeared once. One end of the junction fails to match germline, which may point to a read error. The chain couples TRBV29-1 to TRBJ1-2; 7 bases are a match to TRBD1. Germline V gene sequence: CDR1 SQVTM, CDR2 ANQGSEA. This CDR3 is built from 13 residues. The CDR3 loop reads CGVEGGTVHGYTF. CDR3 in DNA: TGCGGCGTTGAAGGGGGCACGGTCCATGGCTACACCTTC.

V and J are TRBV19 and TRBJ1-3, with D perhaps TRBD1 (5 bases). Germline V gene sequence: CDR1 LNHDA, CDR2 SQIVND (reference sequence). The CDR3 covers 17 residues. The V and J ends lost 3 bases and 4 bases respectively, with 19 bases between them. CDR3 sequence reads: CASSILGGRSFGNTIYF. Here the CDR3 DNA reads TGTGCCAGTAGTATTCTGGGGGGACGCTCTTTCGGAAACACCATATATTTT.